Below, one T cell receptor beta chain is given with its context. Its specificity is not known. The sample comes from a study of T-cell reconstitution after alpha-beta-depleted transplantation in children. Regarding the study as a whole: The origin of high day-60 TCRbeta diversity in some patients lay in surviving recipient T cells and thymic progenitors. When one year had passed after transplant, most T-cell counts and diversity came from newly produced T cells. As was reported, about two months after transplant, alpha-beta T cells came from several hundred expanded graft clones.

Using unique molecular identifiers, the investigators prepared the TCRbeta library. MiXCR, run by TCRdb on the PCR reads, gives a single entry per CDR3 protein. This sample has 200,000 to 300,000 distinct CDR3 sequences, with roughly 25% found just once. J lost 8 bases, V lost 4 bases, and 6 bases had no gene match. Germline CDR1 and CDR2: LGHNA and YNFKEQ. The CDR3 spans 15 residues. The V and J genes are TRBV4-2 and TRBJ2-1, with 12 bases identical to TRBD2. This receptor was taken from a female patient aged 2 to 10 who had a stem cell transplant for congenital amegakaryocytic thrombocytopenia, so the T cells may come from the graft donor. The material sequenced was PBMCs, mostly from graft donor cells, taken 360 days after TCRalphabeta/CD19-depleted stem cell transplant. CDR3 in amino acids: CASSLGTSGLDEQFF. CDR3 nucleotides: TGTGCCAGCAGCCTAGGGACTAGCGGGCTCGATGAGCAGTTCTTC.